This T cell receptor beta chain was observed in a study of blood T cell repertoires in COVID-19. The CDR3 is 15 amino acids. Trimming took off 0 bases at V and 1 base at J, with 9 bases between the two ends. The germline V gene has CDR1 SGHAT and CDR2 FQNNGV. Original handling: Amplification of reference gene primers was used by the study to estimate nucleated cell counts. Profiling relied on immunoSEQ multiplex PCR, and the TCRdb table lists in-frame clones only, not all of them. For V, J and clone size, that table is used; D and trimming come from the DNA. In the table there are under 60,000 clones, 80% to 90% of which are singletons.

Sequenced: peripheral blood. The receptor was derived from a man in his 60s with acute or convalescent COVID-19. The rearrangement joins TRBV11-2 to TRBJ1-1; perhaps TRBD1 as D (6 bases). CDR3 loop: CASSLDAGANTEAFF. The CDR3 DNA follows: TGTGCCAGCAGCTTAGACGCAGGGGCGAACACTGAAGCTTTCTTT.